A single sample is the source of the 27 T cell receptor beta chains below, sequenced in a study of human T cells and chemical hapten exposure (dated by TCRdb to the early 2020s). The time point label for this specimen denotes: pre-sensitization, week 0. The sample's treatment or condition label, decoded: therapeutic diphenylcyclopropenone sensitization with weekly scalp DPC. Library construction relied on RACE. Reads for this sample came from a NextSeq 500. TCRdb reprocessing: public reads trimmed at Q25 with fastp, clones called with MiXCR, in-frame beta chains kept. A single entry per CDR3 protein holds the most common genes and DNA from its merged rows. The sample yields approximately 180,000 distinct CDR3 sequences; around 30% were counted once. The ten largest make up roughly 3% of the sample. The specimen comprised whole blood, sampled in connection with sensitization to the hapten diphenylcyclopropenone (DPC). The receptors derive from a woman in her thirties with alopecia areata. Some clones in this sample may be carry-over from other donors' samples.

The rearrangement uses TRBV7-2 and TRBJ1-5; D possibly corresponds to TRBD1 (5 bases). Trimming left V 5 bases short and J 9 bases short, with 20 bases between. The CDR3 loop spans 15 amino acids. Germline V gene lookup returns CDR1 SGHTA and CDR2 FQGNSA. CDR3 protein: CASSAAGRRQGPQHF. The CDR3, as DNA: TGTGCCAGCAGCGCGGCCGGACGGAGGCAGGGGCCCCAGCATTTT. Full variable domain (rest looked up from reference TRBV7-2 and TRBJ1-5): GAGVSQSPSNKVTEKGKDVELRCDPISGHTALYWYRQSLGQGLEFLIYFQGNSAPDKSGLPSDRFSAERTGGSVSTLTIQRTQQEDSAVYLCASSAAGRRQGPQHFGDGTRLSIL.

The J gene is TRBJ1-2, the V gene TRBV29-1; D unresolved. The CDR3 is 14 amino acids. The germline V and J ends were trimmed by 5 bases and 1 base, with 14 bases remaining between them. From germline, CDR1 is SQVTM and CDR2 ANQGSEA. CDR3 loop: CSVMAGANNYGYTF. The CDR3 bases are TGCAGCGTTATGGCAGGCGCAAATAACTATGGCTACACCTTC. Full variable domain (outside the CDR3, taken from reference TRBV29-1 and TRBJ1-2): SAVISQKPSRDICQRGTSLTIQCQVDSQVTMMFWYRQQPGQSLTLIATANQGSEATYESGFVIDKFPISRPNLTFSTLTVSNMSPEDSSIYLCSVMAGANNYGYTFGSGTRLTVV.

This clonotype was counted a few times. The rearrangement joins TRBV2 to TRBJ1-2; 7 positions match TRBD1. The germline V gene encodes CDR1 SNHLY and CDR2 FYNNEI. The CDR3 length is 14 residues. The J segment lost 8 bases and the V segment lost 4 bases, leaving 10 bases of the junction unmatched. The CDR3 spells CASSGYGQVEGYTF. CDR3 bases: TGTGCCAGCAGTGGTTATGGACAGGTGGAAGGCTACACCTTC.

The chain carries TRBV12-3 or TRBV12-4 and TRBJ1-1; D unresolved. The CDR3 is 15 residues long. V was shortened by 5 bases and J by 0 bases, with 13 bases between the two germline ends. The CDR3 DNA reads TGTGCCAGCAGTCCTAAGGTCAGCATGAACACTGAAGCTTTCTTT. This translates into CASSPKVSMNTEAFF.

In DNA form, the CDR3 reads TGTGCCAGCAGCTGGGCCCTCGGCAATCAGCCCCAGCATTTT. This codes for CASSWALGNQPQHF. The rearrangement uses TRBV5-5 and TRBJ1-5; no clear D gene. Germline lookup yields CDR1 SGHKS and CDR2 YYEKEE (reference sequence). This CDR3 is 14 amino acids long. Trimming pared 3 bases from V and 2 bases from J, leaving 9 bases between. The variable domain in full, with the rest retrieved from reference TRBV5-5 and TRBJ1-5, is DAGVTQSPTHLIKTRGQQVTLRCSPISGHKSVSWYQQVLGQGPQFIFQYYEKEERGRGNFPDRFSARQFPNYSSELNVNALLLGDSALYLCASSWALGNQPQHFGDGTRLSIL.

The chain carries TRBV12-3 or TRBV12-4 and TRBJ2-3; perhaps TRBD2 as D (5 bases). V lost 3 bases and J 0 bases, leaving 13 bases between the germline ends. This CDR3 is 16 amino acids long. CDR3 coding DNA: TGTGCCAGCAGTTTGTGGGCTGGGAGTAGCACAGATACGCAGTATTTT. The encoded protein is CASSLWAGSSTDTQYF.

This clonotype was observed a handful of times. The V gene is TRBV28, the J gene TRBJ2-4, with D tentatively TRBD2 (6 bases). Germline loops: CDR1 MDHEN, CDR2 SYDVKM. CDR3 size: 16 residues. The V end was cut by 3 bases, the J end by 8 bases, with 20 bases between. DNA of the CDR3: TGTGCCAGCAGTTTGATGCGGGGCCCCAAGGTGTACATTCAGTACTTC. This sequence encodes CASSLMRGPKVYIQYF.

This chain joins TRBV28 and TRBJ1-3; weak D call: TRBD1 (5 bases). This CDR3 spans 17 amino acids. In germline, CDR1 is MDHEN, CDR2 SYDVKM. Trimming shortened V by 2 bases and J by 4 bases, and 18 bases separated the two germline ends. CDR3 sequence: CASSLPGAGPLGNTIYF. CDR3 bases: TGTGCCAGCAGTTTACCTGGGGCGGGTCCGTTAGGAAACACCATATATTTT.

This clonotype has only a few counts. This chain connects TRBV10-3 to TRBJ2-5, with a weak D call TRBD1 (6 bases). The germline CDR1 and CDR2 sequences are ENHRY and SYGVKD. The V and J ends lost 4 bases and 3 bases respectively, with 6 bases between them. The CDR3 contains 12 residues. Here the CDR3 DNA reads TGTGCCATCAGTGGGACAGAAGAGACCCAGTACTTC. This translates into CAISGTEETQYF.

This clonotype was counted only a few times. CDR3 sequence: CASSINRGVSNTGELFF. The CDR3 nucleotides are TGCGCCAGCAGCATTAACAGGGGCGTCTCGAACACCGGGGAGCTGTTTTTT. The rearrangement joins TRBV5-1 to TRBJ2-2, with 7 bases aligning to TRBD1. CDR3 length: 17 residues. Germline values: CDR1 SGHRS, CDR2 YFSETQ. With 4 bases clipped from V and 0 bases from J, the junction kept 9 bases outside the gene matches.

The chain employs TRBV28 and TRBJ2-1; tentatively, D is TRBD2 (5 bases). Per the germline V gene, CDR1 is MDHEN and CDR2 is SYDVKM. The V gene lost 8 bases and the J gene lost 3 bases, with 8 bases spanning the gap. This CDR3 is built from 12 residues. DNA of the CDR3: TGTGCCAGCGGGAGTTTCTACAATGAGCAGTTCTTC. It yields the protein CASGSFYNEQFF. Full variable domain (missing parts from reference TRBV28 and TRBJ2-1): DVKVTQSSRYLVKRTGEKVFLECVQDMDHENMFWYRQDPGLGLRLIYFSYDVKMKEKGDIPEGYSVSREKKERFSLILESASTNQTSMYLCASGSFYNEQFFGPGTRLTVL.

The chain couples TRBV2 to TRBJ1-1, with D hard to call. The V gene's germline CDR1 is SNHLY and CDR2 FYNNEI. The CDR3 is 13 residues long. Deletions cut 6 bases from V and 0 bases from J, with 8 bases between. The CDR3 region has the DNA TGTGCCAGCAGGCGACACCTGAACACTGAAGCTTTCTTT. Amino acids: CASRRHLNTEAFF. Full variable domain (missing parts from reference TRBV2 and TRBJ1-1): EPEVTQTPSHQVTQMGQEVILRCVPISNHLYFYWYRQILGQKVEFLVSFYNNEISEKSEIFDDQFSVERPDGSNFTLKIRSTKLEDSAMYFCASRRHLNTEAFFGQGTRLTVV.

This clonotype has a handful of counts. This chain links TRBV6-1 with TRBJ1-1; no definite D call. This CDR3 spans 13 amino acids. Germline CDR1 MNHNS, CDR2 SASEGT. With 7 bases removed from V and 2 bases from J, the gap between germline ends came to 11 bases. The CDR3, as DNA: TGTGCCAGCATCTTCCAGACCAACACTGAAGCTTTCTTT. Amino acid sequence: CASIFQTNTEAFF.

This clonotype has just a few counts. This CDR3 is CASSRDTIAVNTEAFF. CDR3 sequence (DNA): TGTGCCAGCTCGCGGGACACCATCGCAGTGAACACTGAAGCTTTCTTT. The chain joins TRBV18 to TRBJ1-1; maybe TRBD1 (6 bases). Trimming left V 6 bases short and J 0 bases short, with 17 bases between. This CDR3 spans 16 amino acids. CDR1 and CDR2 from the germline V gene are KGHSH and LQKENI.

This clonotype was seen a few times. J is TRBJ2-3 and V is TRBV4-1; D is perhaps TRBD1 (6 bases). V shed 0 bases and J shed 4 bases, with 8 bases lying between them. This CDR3 has 14 amino acids. CDR1 and CDR2 (germline): MGHRA, YSYEKL. As DNA, the CDR3 is TGCGCCAGCAGCCAAGAAGGGGGTCCAGATACGCAGTATTTT. It codes for CASSQEGGPDTQYF.

V usage is TRBV6-6 and J usage is TRBJ2-5; 13 bases fit TRBD2. The germline V gene encodes CDR1 MNHNY and CDR2 SVGAGI (reference sequence). With V trimmed by 5 bases and J by 5 bases, 2 bases remained unmatched. This CDR3 spans 14 amino acids. This CDR3 is CASSQLAGGETQYF. CDR3 nucleotides: TGTGCCAGCAGTCAACTAGCGGGGGGGGAGACCCAGTACTTC.

V is TRBV19 and J is TRBJ2-6; D might be TRBD1 or TRBD2, each matching 6 bases. This CDR3 has 14 residues. Trimming shortened V by 5 bases and J by 6 bases, and 11 bases separated the two germline ends. Germline V gene lookup returns CDR1 LNHDA and CDR2 SQIVND (reference sequence). CDR3 region: CASSPGATANVLTF. The CDR3 DNA is TGTGCCAGTAGTCCGGGGGCTACGGCCAACGTCCTGACTTTC.

This clonotype has more than one count but fewer than ten. V and J are TRBV29-1 and TRBJ2-3; possible D gene TRBD1, 6 bases. This CDR3 comprises 16 residues. Germline V gene data show CDR1 as SQVTM and CDR2 as ANQGSEA. Trimming removed 6 bases from V and 4 bases from J, with 23 bases in between. As DNA, the CDR3 is TGCAGCGTAGCCGCTCTTCCAGGGGATACATCAGATACGCAGTATTTT. Amino acid sequence: CSVAALPGDTSDTQYF.

The chain links TRBV29-1 to TRBJ2-1; unclear D gene. Germline V gene sequence: CDR1 SQVTM, CDR2 ANQGSEA. The CDR3 sequence is 12 residues long. V lost 1 base and J lost 10, with 11 bases in between. CDR3 amino acids: CSVEVTRQEQFF. DNA of the CDR3: TGCAGCGTTGAAGTTACTCGTCAGGAGCAGTTCTTC.

This clonotype was observed a handful of times. This sequence joins TRBV5-1 and TRBJ2-3; D remains ambiguous. The V and J ends lost 1 base and 7 bases respectively, with 13 bases between them. This CDR3 is 14 amino acids long. Germline CDR1 SGHRS, CDR2 YFSETQ. CDR3 DNA: TGCGCCAGCAGCTTGATTCAGAACACGAATACGCAGTATTTT. It translates to CASSLIQNTNTQYF.

The sample holds a few counts of this clonotype. The rearrangement joins TRBV7-8 to TRBJ2-2; no clear D. The CDR3 contains 13 residues. Trimming took off 2 bases at V and 4 bases at J, with 5 bases between the two ends. The germline gives CDR1 SGHVS, CDR2 FQNEAQ. The DNA for the CDR3 is TGTGCCAGCAGCTTATCGGGCACCGGGGAGCTGTTTTTT. Its translation is CASSLSGTGELFF.

The chain is built from TRBV15 and TRBJ1-2; D uncertain. The CDR3 is made up of 13 amino acids. V lost 0 bases and J lost 6, with 8 bases in between. Germline V gene data show CDR1 as LNHNV and CDR2 as YYDKDF (reference sequence). This CDR3 reads CATSREESDGYTF. The CDR3 nucleotides are TGTGCCACCAGCAGAGAGGAGAGTGATGGCTACACCTTC.

The J gene is TRBJ1-6, the V gene TRBV3-1; 8 positions agree with TRBD1. CDR1 is LGHDT and CDR2 is YNNKEL in the germline V gene (reference sequence). The CDR3 spans 17 residues. Losses at the gene ends were 1 base for V and 6 bases for J; bases not matched to a gene: 8. The CDR3 here is CASSQVRQGAVNSPLHF. Written as DNA, the CDR3 is TGTGCCAGCAGCCAAGTTCGGCAGGGGGCTGTTAATTCACCCCTCCACTTT.

This clonotype was counted a few times. The chain couples TRBV19 to TRBJ2-5; possible D gene TRBD1, 5 bases. V shed 5 bases and J shed 0 bases, with 10 bases lying between them. Looked up from germline, CDR1 is LNHDA and CDR2 is SQIVND (reference sequence). There are 14 residues in the CDR3. The CDR3 region has the DNA TGTGCCAGTAGTGAACAGGCGAACCAAGAGACCCAGTACTTC. Residues: CASSEQANQETQYF.

This clonotype was seen a handful of times. V gene TRBV15 combines with J gene TRBJ1-6, with no clear D. The germline V gene has CDR1 LNHNV and CDR2 YYDKDF (reference sequence). Trimming shortened V by 0 bases and J by 9 bases, and 6 bases separated the two germline ends. The CDR3 runs to 13 residues. In DNA, the CDR3 is TGTGCCACCAGCAGAGATCTGGGTTCACCCCTCCACTTT. Translation gives CATSRDLGSPLHF.

This clonotype was detected a few times. A junction end diverges from the germline sequence, so it may reflect a read error. The chain has TRBV7-9 and TRBJ2-1, with TRBD2 matching over 9 bases. Germline CDR1 is SEHNR and CDR2 is FQNEAQ (reference sequence). The CDR3 is 16 residues long. The CDR3 DNA sequence: TGTGCCAGCAGCCCCCTGCGGGGGGGGGAATACACTGAGCAGTTCTTC. Translating gives CASSPLRGGEYTEQFF.

The J gene is TRBJ2-5, the V gene TRBV7-2; D is unresolved. V lost 6 bases and J lost 5, with 13 bases in between. The length of the CDR3 is 13 residues. Germline V gene sequence: CDR1 SGHTA, CDR2 FQGNSA. Here the CDR3 reads CASSSQAYETQYF. Written as DNA, the CDR3 is TGTGCCAGCAGTTCGCAGGCTTATGAGACCCAGTACTTC.